The text below deals with one T cell receptor beta chain. This sample stems from a study of CD8+ T cells in alopecia areata. Study in general: Treatment of the treated patients consisted of oral tofacitinib, 5 to 10 mg twice daily. Dosing spanned 6 to 18 months on tofacitinib, then 6 months off drug.

Treatment reported: oral pan-JAK inhibitor, 5-10 mg twice daily. V was pared by 3 bases and J by 4 bases, with 9 bases between. The CDR3 has 13 amino acids. Germline lookup yields CDR1 MNHEY and CDR2 SMNVEV (reference sequence). Extraction and reverse transcription of RNA yielded cDNA as the sequencing template. Sequenced by immunoSEQ multiplex PCR; TCRdb stores in-frame clones only, minus some. The sample consists of approximately 100,000 clones, roughly 56% of them appearing once. The chain combines TRBV27 with TRBJ1-2; no reliable D call. The receptor's source is a human donor with alopecia areata. The specimen was CD8+ T cells sorted from blood, collected at approximately week 60, from a patient treated with tofacitinib. CDR3 sequence (DNA): TGTGCCAGCAGTTTTGGCGCAGCCTATGGCTACACCTTC. This translates into CASSFGAAYGYTF.